Listed here are 2 T cell receptor beta chains from one sample, sequenced in a study of technical replicates of blood from a handful of donors. This table comes from immunoSEQ multiplex PCR, and its TCRdb copy is limited to in-frame clones, with some not included. The sample holds under 85,000 clones; just over 90% are singletons and the top ten take 0.2% to 0.25%. Material: T cells isolated from PBMCs. The receptor set was obtained from a human donor in good health.

A remark on this clone: One end of the junction fails to match germline, which may point to a read error. V gene TRBV27 combines with J gene TRBJ1-1; D is ambiguous. CDR1 MNHEY and CDR2 SMNVEV come from the germline V gene (reference sequence). The CDR3 spans 11 residues. The CDR3 DNA reads as TGCACCGTTAACAGCACTCCTGAAGCTTTCTTT. Its translation: CTVNSTPEAFF.

The rearrangement joins TRBV5-1 to TRBJ2-1, with 10 bases aligning to TRBD2. The V and J ends lost 4 bases and 6 bases, in that order; junction bases with no gene match: 4. This CDR3 spans 14 amino acids. CDR1 and CDR2 (germline): SGHRS, YFSETQ. In DNA, the CDR3 is TGCGCCAGCAGCCTAGCGGGAGTGCCCAATGAGCAGTTCTTC. The encoded protein is CASSLAGVPNEQFF.